This entry features one TCR beta chain sequence. Its antigen is unknown. As handled by the study authors: For the immunoSEQ data, sequences were junction-only without quality scores, so filtering differed. Profiled with immunoSEQ multiplex PCR; TCRdb holds only in-frame clones, not every one. V, J and clone size derive from that table, while D and trimming were established from the DNA sequence. The sample lists around 2,000,000 clones, more than 85% occurring once. Germline V gives CDR1 SGDLS, CDR2 YYNGEE. The CDR3 has 18 amino acids. After removal of 0 bases from V and 8 bases from J, the junction contained 15 bases not matched to a gene. Selected positively for CCR7 and CD45RO-negative, naive CD8 cells excluded terminally differentiated effector memory CD45RA+ cells. Study donors comprised healthy, HIV-negative adults devoid of recent acute infection or vaccination. All the donors were Caucasian adults who lived in Nashville, Tennessee.

This sample is drawn from a study of shared clonotypes between healthy human individuals. General observations from the study: Of the naive CD4 clonotypes, approximately 5% were shared across several donors.

Specimen: naive CD8+ T cells from PBMCs. This clonotype originated in a man between 18 and 29 years old in good health. Some clones in this sample may be carry-over from other donors' samples. V is TRBV9 and J is TRBJ2-1; 9 bases line up with TRBD2. This CDR3 reads CASSVARVASGEGDEQFF. The CDR3 bases are TGTGCCAGCAGCGTAGCTAGGGTGGCTAGCGGGGAGGGGGATGAGCAGTTCTTC.